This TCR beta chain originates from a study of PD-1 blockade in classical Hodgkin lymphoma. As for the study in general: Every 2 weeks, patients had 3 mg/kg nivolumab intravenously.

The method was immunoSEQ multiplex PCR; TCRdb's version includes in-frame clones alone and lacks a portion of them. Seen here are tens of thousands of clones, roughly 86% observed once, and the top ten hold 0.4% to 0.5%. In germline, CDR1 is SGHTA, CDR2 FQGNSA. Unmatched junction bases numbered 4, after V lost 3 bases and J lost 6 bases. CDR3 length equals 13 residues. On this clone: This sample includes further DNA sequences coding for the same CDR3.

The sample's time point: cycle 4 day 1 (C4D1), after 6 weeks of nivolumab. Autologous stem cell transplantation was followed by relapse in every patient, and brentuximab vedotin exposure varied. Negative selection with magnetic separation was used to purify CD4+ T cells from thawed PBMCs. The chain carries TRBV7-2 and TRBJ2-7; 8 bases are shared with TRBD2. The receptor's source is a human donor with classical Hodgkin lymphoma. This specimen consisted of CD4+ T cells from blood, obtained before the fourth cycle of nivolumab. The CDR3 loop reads CASSFSGAGEQYF. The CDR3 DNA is TGTGCCAGCAGCTTTAGCGGGGCCGGCGAGCAGTACTTC.